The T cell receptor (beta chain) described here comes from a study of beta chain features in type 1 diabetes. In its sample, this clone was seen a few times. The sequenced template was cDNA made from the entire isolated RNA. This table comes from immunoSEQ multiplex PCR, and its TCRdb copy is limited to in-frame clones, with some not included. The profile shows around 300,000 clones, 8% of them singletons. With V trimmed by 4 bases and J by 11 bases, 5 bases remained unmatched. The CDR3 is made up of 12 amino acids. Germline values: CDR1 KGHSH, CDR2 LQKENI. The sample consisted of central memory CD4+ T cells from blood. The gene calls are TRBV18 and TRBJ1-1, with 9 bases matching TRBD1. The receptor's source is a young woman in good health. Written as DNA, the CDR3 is TGTGCCAGCTCACAGACAGGGGGAAAGGCTTTCTTT. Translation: CASSQTGGKAFF.